This TCR beta chain comes out of a study of T-cell reconstitution after alpha-beta-depleted transplantation in children. General study points: Reportedly, roughly two months post-transplant, alpha-beta T cells arose from several hundred expanded graft clones.

Preparing the TCRbeta library involved the use of unique molecular identifiers. TCRdb reanalysed the PCR reads using MiXCR and keeps one entry per CDR3 protein. The sample has about 260,000 distinct CDR3 sequences, just under 8.5% seen once; the top ten hold nearly 6.5%. This CDR3 has 15 residues. Germline CDR1 and CDR2: SGHTA and FQGTGA. The V and J ends lost 3 bases and 5 bases, in that order; junction bases with no gene match: 7. This clonotype was recorded at least ten times. Its antigen is unidentified. This TCR derives from a male patient younger than 18 who had a stem cell transplant for acute lymphoblastic leukemia, so the T cells may come from the graft donor. The sequencing here drew on PBMCs, mostly from graft donor cells, taken 180 days after TCRalphabeta/CD19-depleted stem cell transplant. The V call is TRBV7-3, the J call TRBJ2-1; 7 nucleotides match TRBD1. This chain's CDR3 is CASSLDRLGHNEQFF. In DNA, the CDR3 is TGTGCCAGCAGCTTGGACAGGTTAGGGCACAATGAGCAGTTCTTC.